These 6 T cell receptor beta chains were sequenced from one sample in a study of post-analysis software for immune sequencing data. These TCRs are of unknown antigen specificity. Tagging with unique molecular identifiers was a feature of the TCR beta cDNA libraries. Using its own MiXCR run on the PCR reads, TCRdb lists one record per CDR3 protein. There are about 820,000 distinct CDR3 sequences in the sample; 53% occur only once, and approximately 4.2% lies in the top ten. Study results and limitations: Higher frequency in patients than in controls was seen for a handful of TRBV segments, with TRBV5-6, TRBV5-1 and TRBV20-1 among them.

Input material: blood. These receptors originate from a girl aged 5-17 years with multiple sclerosis.

The V call is TRBV3-1, the J call TRBJ1-1; no clear D. This CDR3 has 15 residues. Germline V gene lookup returns CDR1 LGHDT and CDR2 YNNKEL (reference sequence). V was clipped by 4 bases and J by 0 bases, with 12 bases between them. CDR3 residues: CASSRQMWLNTEAFF. CDR3 nucleotide sequence: TGTGCCAGCAGCCGACAAATGTGGTTGAACACTGAAGCTTTCTTT.

This clonotype has only a few counts. The V and J genes are TRBV7-9 and TRBJ2-1; 7 bases line up with TRBD2. This CDR3 has 13 residues. After removal of 5 bases from V and 7 bases from J, the junction contained 5 bases not matched to a gene. The germline CDR1 and CDR2 sequences are SEHNR and FQNEAQ (reference sequence). Written as DNA, the CDR3 is TGTGCCAGCAGCCCGGCTAGCGGAAATGAGCAGTTCTTC. Translation gives CASSPASGNEQFF.

The rearrangement uses TRBV5-1 and TRBJ2-1, with 11 bases that match TRBD2. Germline V gene lookup returns CDR1 SGHRS and CDR2 YFSETQ. The CDR3 extends over 13 amino acids. V trimming: 6 bases; J trimming: 9 bases; junction bases outside the gene matches: 5. Here the CDR3 reads CASTRTSGPEQFF. As DNA, the CDR3 is TGCGCCAGCACCCGGACTAGCGGGCCTGAGCAGTTCTTC. The full variable domain, completed using reference TRBV5-1 and TRBJ2-1, is KAGVTQTPRYLIKTRGQQVTLSCSPISGHRSVSWYQQTPGQGLQFLFEYFSETQRNKGNFPGRFSGRQFSNSRSEMNVSTLELGDSALYLCASTRTSGPEQFFGPGTRLTVL.

The chain employs TRBV5-1 and TRBJ2-3; D gene unclear. The CDR3 totals 16 residues. V was pared by 3 bases and J by 2 bases, with 16 bases between. Germline CDR1 and CDR2: SGHRS and YFSETQ. CDR3 loop: CASSSGVPSVTDTQYF. The CDR3 DNA reads TGCGCCAGCAGCTCCGGTGTCCCCTCAGTCACAGATACGCAGTATTTT.

This clonotype has just a few counts. The rearrangement uses TRBV4-1 and TRBJ1-2; D remains ambiguous. Germline values: CDR1 MGHRA, CDR2 YSYEKL. V dropped 5 bases and J dropped 3 bases, with 19 bases sitting between them. This CDR3 is built from 16 residues. The CDR3 region has the DNA TGCGCCAGCAGCTTAAGCGCGAGCGAAACTTACTATGGCTACACCTTC. Translation gives CASSLSASETYYGYTF.

V usage is TRBV20-1 and J usage is TRBJ1-2; TRBD1 agrees at 7 bases. The CDR3 consists of 14 residues. The junction had 14 bases not matched to a gene; V was cut back by 5 bases and J by 8 bases. Germline CDR1 DFQATT, CDR2 SNEGSKA (reference sequence). The CDR3 sequence: CSAVGQAIMRGYTF. In DNA form, the CDR3 reads TGCAGTGCTGTTGGACAGGCGATAATGCGGGGCTACACCTTC.